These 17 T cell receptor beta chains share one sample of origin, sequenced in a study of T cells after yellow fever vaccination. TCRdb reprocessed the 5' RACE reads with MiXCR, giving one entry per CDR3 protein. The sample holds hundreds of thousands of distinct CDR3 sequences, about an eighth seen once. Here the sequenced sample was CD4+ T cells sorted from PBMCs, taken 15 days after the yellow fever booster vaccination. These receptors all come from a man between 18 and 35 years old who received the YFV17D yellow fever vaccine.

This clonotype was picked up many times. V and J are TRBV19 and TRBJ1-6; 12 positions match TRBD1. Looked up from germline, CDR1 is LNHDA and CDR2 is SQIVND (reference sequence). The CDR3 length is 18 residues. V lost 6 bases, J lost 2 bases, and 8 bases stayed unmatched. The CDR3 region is CASSGTGGDWPYNSPLHF. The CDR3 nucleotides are TGTGCCAGTAGCGGGACAGGGGGCGATTGGCCCTATAATTCACCCCTCCACTTT.

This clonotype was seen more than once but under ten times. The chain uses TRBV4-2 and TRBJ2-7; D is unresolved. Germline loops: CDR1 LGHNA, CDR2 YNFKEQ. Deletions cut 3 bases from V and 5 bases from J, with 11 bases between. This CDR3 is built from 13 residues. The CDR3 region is CASSQLPGDEQYV. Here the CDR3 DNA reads TGTGCCAGCAGCCAGCTTCCAGGAGACGAGCAGTACGTC.

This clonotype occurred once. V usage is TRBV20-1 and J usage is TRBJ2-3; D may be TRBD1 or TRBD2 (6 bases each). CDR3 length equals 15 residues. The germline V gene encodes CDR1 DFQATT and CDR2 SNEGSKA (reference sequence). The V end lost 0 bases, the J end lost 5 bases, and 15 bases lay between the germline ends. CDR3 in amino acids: CSARDPQGRGDTQYF. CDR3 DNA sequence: TGCAGTGCTAGAGATCCTCAGGGGCGGGGAGATACGCAGTATTTT.

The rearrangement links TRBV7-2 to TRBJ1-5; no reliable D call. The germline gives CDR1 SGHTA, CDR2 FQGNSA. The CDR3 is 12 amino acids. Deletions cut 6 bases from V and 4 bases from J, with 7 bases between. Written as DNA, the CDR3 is TGTGCCAGCAGTTCACAAAATCAGCCCCAGCATTTT. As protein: CASSSQNQPQHF.

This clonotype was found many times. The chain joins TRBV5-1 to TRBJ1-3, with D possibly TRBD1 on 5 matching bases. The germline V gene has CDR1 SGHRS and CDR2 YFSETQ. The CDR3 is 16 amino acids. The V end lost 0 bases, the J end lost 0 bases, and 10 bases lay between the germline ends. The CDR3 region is CASSLAAGTSGNTIYF. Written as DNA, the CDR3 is TGCGCCAGCAGCTTGGCCGCGGGGACCTCTGGAAACACCATATATTTT.

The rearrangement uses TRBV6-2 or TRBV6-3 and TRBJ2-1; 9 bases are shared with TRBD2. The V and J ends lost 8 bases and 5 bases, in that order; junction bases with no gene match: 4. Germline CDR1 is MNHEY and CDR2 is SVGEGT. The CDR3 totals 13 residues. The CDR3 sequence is CASGRLADNEQFF. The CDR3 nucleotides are TGTGCCAGCGGCCGACTAGCGGACAATGAGCAGTTCTTC.

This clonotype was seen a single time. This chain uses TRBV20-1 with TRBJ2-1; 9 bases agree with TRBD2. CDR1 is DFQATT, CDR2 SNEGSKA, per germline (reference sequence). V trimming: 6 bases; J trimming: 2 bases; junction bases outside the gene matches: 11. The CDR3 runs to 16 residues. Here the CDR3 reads CSAMVLLAGTYNEQFF. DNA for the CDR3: TGCAGTGCCATGGTTCTCCTAGCGGGGACCTACAATGAGCAGTTCTTC.

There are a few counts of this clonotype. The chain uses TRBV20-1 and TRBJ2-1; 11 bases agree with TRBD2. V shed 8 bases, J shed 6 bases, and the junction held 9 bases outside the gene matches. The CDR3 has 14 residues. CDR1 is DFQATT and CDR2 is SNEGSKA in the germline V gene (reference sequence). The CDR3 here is CSTYNSGGANEQFF. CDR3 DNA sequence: TGCAGTACCTACAATAGCGGGGGGGCCAATGAGCAGTTCTTC.

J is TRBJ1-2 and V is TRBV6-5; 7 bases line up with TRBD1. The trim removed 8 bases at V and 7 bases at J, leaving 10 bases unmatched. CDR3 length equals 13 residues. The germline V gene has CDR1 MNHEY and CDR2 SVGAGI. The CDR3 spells CASSIRQGSGYTF. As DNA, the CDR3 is TGTGCCAGCTCTATCCGACAGGGTAGTGGCTACACCTTC.

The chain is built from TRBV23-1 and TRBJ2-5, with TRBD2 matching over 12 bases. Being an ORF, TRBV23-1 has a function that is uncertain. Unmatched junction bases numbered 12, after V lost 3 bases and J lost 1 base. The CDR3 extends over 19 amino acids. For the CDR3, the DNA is TGCGCCAGCAGTCATCTAGGACTAGCGGGGATAACAATCCAAGAGACCCAGTACTTC. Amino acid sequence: CASSHLGLAGITIQETQYF.

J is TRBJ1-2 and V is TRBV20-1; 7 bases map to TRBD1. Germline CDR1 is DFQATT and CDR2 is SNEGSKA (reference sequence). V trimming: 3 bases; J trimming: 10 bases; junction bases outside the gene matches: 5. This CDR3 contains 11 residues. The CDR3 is CSASTGDDYTF. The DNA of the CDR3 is TGCAGTGCTAGTACAGGGGACGACTACACCTTC.

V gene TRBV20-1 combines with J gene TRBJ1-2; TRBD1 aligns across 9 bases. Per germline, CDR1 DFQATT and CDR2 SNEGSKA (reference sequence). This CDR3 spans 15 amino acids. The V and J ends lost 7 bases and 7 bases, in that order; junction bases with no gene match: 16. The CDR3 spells CSVKQGASSSSGYTF. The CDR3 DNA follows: TGCAGTGTTAAACAGGGGGCAAGTTCGTCTAGTGGCTACACCTTC.

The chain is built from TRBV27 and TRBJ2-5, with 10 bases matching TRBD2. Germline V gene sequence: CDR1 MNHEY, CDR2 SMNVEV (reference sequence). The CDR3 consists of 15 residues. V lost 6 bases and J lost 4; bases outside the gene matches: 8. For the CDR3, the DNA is TGTGCCAGCAGGGACAGCGGGGGGGCTGGAGAGACCCAGTACTTC. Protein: CASRDSGGAGETQYF.

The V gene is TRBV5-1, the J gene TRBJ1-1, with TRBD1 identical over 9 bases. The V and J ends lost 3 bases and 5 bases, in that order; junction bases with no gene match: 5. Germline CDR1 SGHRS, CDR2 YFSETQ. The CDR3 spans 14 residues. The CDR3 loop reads CASSSQGARTEAFF. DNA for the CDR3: TGCGCCAGCAGCTCACAGGGGGCGAGGACTGAAGCTTTCTTT.

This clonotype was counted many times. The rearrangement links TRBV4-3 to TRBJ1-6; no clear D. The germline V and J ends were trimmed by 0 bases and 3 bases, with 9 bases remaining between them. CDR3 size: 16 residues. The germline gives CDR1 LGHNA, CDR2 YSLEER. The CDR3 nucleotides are TGCGCCAGCAGCCAAGATGGGCCGGGCTATAATTCACCCCTCCACTTT. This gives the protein CASSQDGPGYNSPLHF.

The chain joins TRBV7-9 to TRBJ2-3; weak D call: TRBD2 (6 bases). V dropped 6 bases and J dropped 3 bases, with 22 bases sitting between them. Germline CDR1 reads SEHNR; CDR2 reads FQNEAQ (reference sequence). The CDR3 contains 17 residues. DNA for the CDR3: TGTGCCAGCAGGCCCCCCATCTCCGGGGGTATGACAGATACGCAGTATTTT. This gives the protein CASRPPISGGMTDTQYF.

The CDR3 loop is CASGRQPQHF. The DNA of the CDR3 is TGTGCCAGTGGAAGGCAGCCCCAGCATTTT. The genes are TRBV19 and TRBJ1-5; D gene uncertain. The CDR3 spans 10 residues. V shed 8 bases and J shed 7 bases, with 6 bases lying between them. Germline CDR1 and CDR2: LNHDA and SQIVND (reference sequence).